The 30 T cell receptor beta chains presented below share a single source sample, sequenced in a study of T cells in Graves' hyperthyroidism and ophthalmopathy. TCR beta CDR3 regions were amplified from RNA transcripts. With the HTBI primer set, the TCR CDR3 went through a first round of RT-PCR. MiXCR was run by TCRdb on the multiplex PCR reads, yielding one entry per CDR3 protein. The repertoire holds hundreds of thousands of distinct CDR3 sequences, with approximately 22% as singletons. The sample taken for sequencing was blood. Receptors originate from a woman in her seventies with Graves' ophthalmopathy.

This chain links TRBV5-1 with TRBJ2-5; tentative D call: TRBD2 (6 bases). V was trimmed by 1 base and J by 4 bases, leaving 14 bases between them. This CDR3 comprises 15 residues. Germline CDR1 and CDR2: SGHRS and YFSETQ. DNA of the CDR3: TGCGCCAGCAGCTTGATCTTGGGGGGTAGAGAGACCCAGTACTTC. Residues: CASSLILGGRETQYF.

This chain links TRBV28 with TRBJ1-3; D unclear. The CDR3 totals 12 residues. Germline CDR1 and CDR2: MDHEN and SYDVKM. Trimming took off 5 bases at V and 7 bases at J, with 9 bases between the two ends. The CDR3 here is CASSLGFNTIYF. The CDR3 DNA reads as TGTGCCAGCAGTCTCGGCTTTAACACCATATATTTT.

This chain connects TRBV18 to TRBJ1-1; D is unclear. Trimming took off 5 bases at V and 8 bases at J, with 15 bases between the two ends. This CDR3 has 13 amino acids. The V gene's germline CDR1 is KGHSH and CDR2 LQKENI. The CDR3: CASSDQAGIEAFF. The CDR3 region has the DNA TGTGCCAGCTCAGACCAGGCAGGAATCGAAGCTTTCTTT.

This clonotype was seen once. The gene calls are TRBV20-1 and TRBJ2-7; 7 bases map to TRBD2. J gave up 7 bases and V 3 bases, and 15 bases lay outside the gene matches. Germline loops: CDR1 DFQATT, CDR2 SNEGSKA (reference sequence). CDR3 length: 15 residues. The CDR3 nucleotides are TGCAGTGCTAGGCCGCTAGCGGCCGAAAGGAATGAGCAGTACTTC. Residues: CSARPLAAERNEQYF.

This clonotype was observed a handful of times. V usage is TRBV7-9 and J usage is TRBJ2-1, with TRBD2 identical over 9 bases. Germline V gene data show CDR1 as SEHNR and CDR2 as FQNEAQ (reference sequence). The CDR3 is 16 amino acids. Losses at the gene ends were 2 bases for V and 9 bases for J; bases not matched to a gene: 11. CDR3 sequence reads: CASSLSGGRALSEQFF. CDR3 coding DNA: TGTGCCAGCAGCTTATCTGGCGGGAGGGCCCTCAGTGAGCAGTTCTTC.

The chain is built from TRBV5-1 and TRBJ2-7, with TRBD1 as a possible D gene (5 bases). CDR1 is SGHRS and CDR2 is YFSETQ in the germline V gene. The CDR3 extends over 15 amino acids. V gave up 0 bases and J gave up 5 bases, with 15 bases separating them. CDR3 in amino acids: CASSLAAFRADEQYF. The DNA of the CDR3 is TGCGCCAGCAGCTTGGCCGCCTTCAGGGCGGACGAGCAGTACTTC.

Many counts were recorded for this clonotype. CDR3 nucleotides: TGTGCCAGCAGCCTCTTAGCGGGCCACACAGATACGCAGTATTTT. Its translation: CASSLLAGHTDTQYF. The chain employs TRBV12-3 or TRBV12-4 and TRBJ2-3; TRBD2 matches at 7 bases. The length of the CDR3 is 15 residues. With V trimmed by 6 bases and J by 2 bases, 8 bases remained unmatched.

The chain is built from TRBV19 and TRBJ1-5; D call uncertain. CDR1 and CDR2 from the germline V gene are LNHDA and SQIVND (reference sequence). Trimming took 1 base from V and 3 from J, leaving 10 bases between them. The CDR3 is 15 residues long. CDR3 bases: TGTGCCAGTAGTATAGTCGCCAGTACCAATCAGCCCCAGCATTTT. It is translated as CASSIVASTNQPQHF.

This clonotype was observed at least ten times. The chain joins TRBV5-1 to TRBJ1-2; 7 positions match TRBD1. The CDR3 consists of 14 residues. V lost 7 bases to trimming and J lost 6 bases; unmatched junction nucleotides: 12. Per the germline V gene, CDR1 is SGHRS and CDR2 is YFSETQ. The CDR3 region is CASGPQGGSNGYTF. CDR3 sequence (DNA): TGCGCCAGCGGACCTCAGGGGGGGTCGAATGGCTACACCTTC.

The CDR3 is CASSPAGVGYNEQFF. The CDR3 coding sequence is TGTGCCAGCTCACCCGCCGGGGTCGGATACAATGAGCAGTTCTTC. V gene TRBV18 combines with J gene TRBJ2-1; weak D call: TRBD2 (5 bases). The CDR3 sequence is 15 residues long. The V and J ends lost 3 bases and 4 bases respectively, with 13 bases between them. Germline loops: CDR1 KGHSH, CDR2 LQKENI.

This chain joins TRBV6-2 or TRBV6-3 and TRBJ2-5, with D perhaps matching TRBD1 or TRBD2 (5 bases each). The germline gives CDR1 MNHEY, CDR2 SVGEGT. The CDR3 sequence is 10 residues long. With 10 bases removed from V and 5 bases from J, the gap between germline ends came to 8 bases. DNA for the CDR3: TGTGCCACCGGGGCGGAGACCCAGTACTTC. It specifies CATGAETQYF.

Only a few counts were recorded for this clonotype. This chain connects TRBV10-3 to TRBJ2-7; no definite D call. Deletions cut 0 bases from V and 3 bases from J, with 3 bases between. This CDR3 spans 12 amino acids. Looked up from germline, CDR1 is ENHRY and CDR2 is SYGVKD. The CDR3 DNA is TGTGCCATCAGTGAGTCAGACTACGAGCAGTACTTC. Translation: CAISESDYEQYF.

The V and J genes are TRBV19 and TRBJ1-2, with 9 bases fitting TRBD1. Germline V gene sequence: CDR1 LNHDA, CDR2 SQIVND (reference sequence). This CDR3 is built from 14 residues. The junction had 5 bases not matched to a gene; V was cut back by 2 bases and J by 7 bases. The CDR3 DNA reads TGTGCCAGTAGTATAACCGGGACAGGGAGTGGCTACACCTTC. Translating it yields CASSITGTGSGYTF.

The CDR3 DNA reads TGTGCCAGCAAGACTCTAGGACAGGGCAAATACGAGCAGTACTTC. The encoded protein is CASKTLGQGKYEQYF. The chain recombines TRBV6-1 with TRBJ2-7; 8 nucleotides match TRBD1. The trim removed 7 bases at V and 4 bases at J, leaving 12 bases unmatched. The V gene's germline CDR1 is MNHNS and CDR2 SASEGT. This CDR3 contains 15 residues.

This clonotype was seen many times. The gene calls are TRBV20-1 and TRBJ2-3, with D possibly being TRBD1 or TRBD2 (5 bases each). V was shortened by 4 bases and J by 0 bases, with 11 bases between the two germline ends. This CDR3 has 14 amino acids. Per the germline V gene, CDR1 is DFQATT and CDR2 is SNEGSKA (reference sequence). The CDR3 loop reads CSATKGPSTDTQYF. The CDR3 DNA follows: TGCAGTGCTACCAAGGGACCAAGCACAGATACGCAGTATTTT.

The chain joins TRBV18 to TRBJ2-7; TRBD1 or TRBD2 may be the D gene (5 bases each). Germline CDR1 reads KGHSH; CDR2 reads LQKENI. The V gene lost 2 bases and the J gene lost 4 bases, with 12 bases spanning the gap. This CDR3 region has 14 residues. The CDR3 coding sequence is TGTGCCAGCTCACCAGGGGGAGAGGGGTACGAGCAGTACTTC. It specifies CASSPGGEGYEQYF.

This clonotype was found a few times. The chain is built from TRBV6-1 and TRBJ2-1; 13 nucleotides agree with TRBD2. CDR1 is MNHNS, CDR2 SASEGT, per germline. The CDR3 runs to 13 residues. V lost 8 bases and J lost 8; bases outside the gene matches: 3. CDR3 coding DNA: TGTGCCAGCCGGACTAGCGGGAGAGATGAGCAGTTCTTC. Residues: CASRTSGRDEQFF.

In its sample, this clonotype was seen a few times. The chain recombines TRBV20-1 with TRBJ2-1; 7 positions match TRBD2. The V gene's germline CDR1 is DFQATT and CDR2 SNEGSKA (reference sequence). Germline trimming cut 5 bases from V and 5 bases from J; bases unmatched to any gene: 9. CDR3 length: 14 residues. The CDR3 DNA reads TGCAGTGCTGGCCTCGGCGGGAGAGACAATGAGCAGTTCTTC. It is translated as CSAGLGGRDNEQFF.

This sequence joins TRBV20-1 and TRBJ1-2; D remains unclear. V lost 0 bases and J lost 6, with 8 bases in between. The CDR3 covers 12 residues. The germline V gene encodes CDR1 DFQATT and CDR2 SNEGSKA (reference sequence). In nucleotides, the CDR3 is TGCAGTGCTAGAGAAGGGTACAATGGCTACACCTTC. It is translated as CSAREGYNGYTF.

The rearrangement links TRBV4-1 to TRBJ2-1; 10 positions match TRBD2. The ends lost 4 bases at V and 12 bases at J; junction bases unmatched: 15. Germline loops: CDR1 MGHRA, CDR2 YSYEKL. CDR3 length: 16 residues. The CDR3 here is CASSPHLAGVGSGQFF. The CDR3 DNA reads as TGCGCCAGCAGCCCCCACCTAGCGGGAGTTGGGTCAGGGCAGTTCTTC.

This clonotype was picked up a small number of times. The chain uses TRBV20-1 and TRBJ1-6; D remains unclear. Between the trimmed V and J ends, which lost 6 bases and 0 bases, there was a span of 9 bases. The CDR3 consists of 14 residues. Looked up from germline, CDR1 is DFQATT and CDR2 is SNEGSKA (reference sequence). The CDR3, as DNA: TGCAGTGCCCGAGGGAGCTCCTATAATTCACCCCTCCACTTT. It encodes CSARGSSYNSPLHF.

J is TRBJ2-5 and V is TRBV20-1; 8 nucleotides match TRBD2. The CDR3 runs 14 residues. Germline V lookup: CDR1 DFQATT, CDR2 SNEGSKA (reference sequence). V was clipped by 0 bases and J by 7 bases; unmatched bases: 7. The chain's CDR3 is CSARDLAGLRTQYF. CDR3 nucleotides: TGCAGTGCTAGAGATCTAGCGGGTCTTCGGACCCAGTACTTC.

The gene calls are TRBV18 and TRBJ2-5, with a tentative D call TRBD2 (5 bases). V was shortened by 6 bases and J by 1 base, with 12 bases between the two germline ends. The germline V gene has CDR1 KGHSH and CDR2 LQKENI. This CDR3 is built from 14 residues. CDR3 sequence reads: CASSPSGTQETQYF. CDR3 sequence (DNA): TGTGCCAGCTCCCCGAGCGGCACCCAAGAGACCCAGTACTTC.

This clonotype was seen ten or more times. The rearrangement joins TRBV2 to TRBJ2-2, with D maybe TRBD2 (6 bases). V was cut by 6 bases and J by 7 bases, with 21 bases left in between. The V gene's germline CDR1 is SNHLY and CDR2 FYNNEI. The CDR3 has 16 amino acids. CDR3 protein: CASRQGPGLVGGELFF. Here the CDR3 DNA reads TGTGCCAGCAGGCAAGGGCCGGGACTTGTGGGCGGGGAGCTGTTTTTT.

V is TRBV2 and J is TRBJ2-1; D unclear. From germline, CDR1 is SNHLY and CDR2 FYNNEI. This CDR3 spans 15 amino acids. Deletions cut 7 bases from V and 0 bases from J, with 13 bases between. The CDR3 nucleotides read TGTGCCAGCACTCTAGGTCCTAGCTCCTACAATGAGCAGTTCTTC. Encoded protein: CASTLGPSSYNEQFF.

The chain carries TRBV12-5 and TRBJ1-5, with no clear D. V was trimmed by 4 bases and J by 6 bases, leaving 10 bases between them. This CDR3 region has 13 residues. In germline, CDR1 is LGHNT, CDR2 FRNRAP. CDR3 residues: CASGWVGSQPQHF. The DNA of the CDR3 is TGTGCTAGTGGTTGGGTAGGTAGTCAGCCCCAGCATTTT.

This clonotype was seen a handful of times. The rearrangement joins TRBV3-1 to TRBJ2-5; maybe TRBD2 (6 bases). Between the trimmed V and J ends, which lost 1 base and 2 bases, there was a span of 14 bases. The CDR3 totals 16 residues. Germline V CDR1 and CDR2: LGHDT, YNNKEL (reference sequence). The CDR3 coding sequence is TGTGCCAGCAGCCAAGGAGGGAATAGCGGACAAGAGACCCAGTACTTC. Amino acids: CASSQGGNSGQETQYF.

CDR3 sequence reads: CATSSDRSYEQYF. The CDR3 DNA reads TGTGCCACCAGTTCTGACAGGTCCTACGAGCAGTACTTC. The gene calls are TRBV24-1 and TRBJ2-7, with D perhaps TRBD1 (6 bases). Germline CDR1 KGHDR, CDR2 SFDVKD. V dropped 6 bases and J dropped 1 base, with 9 bases sitting between them. The CDR3 covers 13 residues.

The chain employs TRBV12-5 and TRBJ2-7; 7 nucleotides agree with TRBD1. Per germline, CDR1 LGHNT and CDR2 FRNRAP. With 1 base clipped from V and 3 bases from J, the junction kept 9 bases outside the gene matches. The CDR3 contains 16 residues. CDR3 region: CASGLGSGTDLYEQYF. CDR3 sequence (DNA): TGTGCTAGTGGTTTGGGGTCTGGGACAGACCTCTACGAGCAGTACTTC. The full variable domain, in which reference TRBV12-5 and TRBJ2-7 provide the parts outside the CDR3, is DARVTQTPRHKVTEMGQEVTMRCQPILGHNTVFWYRQTMMQGLELLAYFRNRAPLDDSGMPKDRFSAEMPDATLATLKIQPSEPRDSAVYFCASGLGSGTDLYEQYFGPGTRLTVT.

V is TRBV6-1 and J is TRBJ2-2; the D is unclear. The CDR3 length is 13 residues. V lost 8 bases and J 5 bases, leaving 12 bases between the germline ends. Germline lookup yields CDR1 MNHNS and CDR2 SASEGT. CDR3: CASRLLATGELFF. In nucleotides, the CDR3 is TGTGCCAGCCGCCTGTTAGCAACCGGGGAGCTGTTTTTT.